This TCR beta chain was identified in a study of cytotoxic CD8 clonotypes in ibrutinib-treated CLL. Trimming removed 2 bases at V and 2 bases at J, with 10 bases between. Per the germline V gene, CDR1 is SGHRS and CDR2 is YFSETQ. CDR3 length: 14 amino acids. Whole-study findings and limits: The public clonotypes identified were infrequent and showed contraction or stability on treatment.

Turning to this clone: Antigen specificity is unknown.

Profiling relied on immunoSEQ multiplex PCR, and the TCRdb table lists in-frame clones only, not all of them. The data hold about 50,000 clones, with around four fifths observed a single time. The chain uses TRBV5-1 and TRBJ2-5; no clear D. The sequence derives from a human donor with chronic lymphocytic leukemia. The sequencing here drew on PBMCs, taken after 24 months of ibrutinib treatment. CDR3 in amino acids: CASSLKQPQETQYF. As DNA, the CDR3 is TGCGCCAGCAGCTTAAAACAGCCGCAAGAGACCCAGTACTTC.